These 30 T cell receptor beta chains share one sample of origin, sequenced in a study of T cell responses to AZD1222 COVID-19 vaccine. The protocol was immunoSEQ multiplex PCR, while the TCRdb copy is restricted to in-frame clones and leaves out a portion. The sample records some 150,000 clones, approximately 91% being singletons. Source: peripheral blood, taken 28 days after the second AZD1222 dose. The receptors were sampled from an adult who received the AZD1222 COVID-19 vaccine.

Only a few counts were recorded for this clone. The J gene is TRBJ2-1, the V gene TRBV19; 7 positions match TRBD1. From germline, CDR1 is LNHDA and CDR2 SQIVND (reference sequence). The CDR3 contains 16 residues. V dropped 0 bases and J dropped 10; count of bases not matched to a gene: 12. The CDR3 sequence is CASSIEIVRGQNEQFF. The DNA of the CDR3 is TGTGCCAGTAGTATAGAAATTGTGAGGGGACAGAACGAGCAGTTCTTC.

J is TRBJ1-1 and V is TRBV12-3 or TRBV12-4; D is ambiguous. The CDR3 is 11 residues long. Trimming stripped 5 bases from V and 7 bases from J, with 8 bases between. Here the CDR3 DNA reads TGTGCCAGCAGTGGTCAAATTGAAGCTTTCTTT. Translation gives CASSGQIEAFF.

The rearrangement uses TRBV5-1 and TRBJ1-3; 8 positions agree with TRBD1. The CDR3 covers 14 residues. Unmatched junction bases numbered 3, after V lost 5 bases and J lost 2 bases. The V gene's germline CDR1 is SGHRS and CDR2 YFSETQ. As DNA, the CDR3 is TGCGCCAGCAGAGCGACAGGGGCTGGAAACACCATATATTTT. Amino acid sequence: CASRATGAGNTIYF.

This clone was recorded once. The rearrangement uses TRBV9 and TRBJ2-4; either TRBD1 or TRBD2 may supply D (7 bases each). CDR3 length: 13 amino acids. The V end was cut by 3 bases, the J end by 8 bases, with 12 bases between. CDR1 is SGDLS and CDR2 is YYNGEE in the germline V gene. The CDR3 protein is CASSAGGRDIQYF. CDR3 coding DNA: TGTGCCAGCAGCGCAGGGGGGAGGGACATTCAGTACTTC.

The chain uses TRBV7-9 and TRBJ1-6, with D unclear. V was pared by 0 bases and J by 7 bases, with 4 bases between. CDR3 length equals 13 residues. Germline CDR1 reads SEHNR; CDR2 reads FQNEAQ (reference sequence). CDR3 DNA sequence: TGTGCCAGCAGCTTAGCGCAGAATTCACCCCTCCACTTT. Amino acids: CASSLAQNSPLHF.

J is TRBJ1-4 and V is TRBV12-3 or TRBV12-4, with a tentative D call TRBD1 (5 bases). CDR3 length equals 13 residues. V was shortened by 7 bases and J by 2 bases, with 8 bases between the two germline ends. The CDR3: CASTGTTNEKLFF. Here the CDR3 DNA reads TGTGCCAGCACTGGGACCACTAATGAAAAACTGTTTTTT.

J is TRBJ1-6 and V is TRBV18, with D hard to call. CDR3 length: 15 residues. V dropped 2 bases and J dropped 3 bases, with 8 bases sitting between them. Germline loops: CDR1 KGHSH, CDR2 LQKENI. CDR3 bases: TGTGCCAGCTCACCATACGGGAACTATAATTCACCCCTCCACTTT. Amino acids: CASSPYGNYNSPLHF.

The chain joins TRBV2 to TRBJ1-2, with no clear D. CDR1 and CDR2 (germline): SNHLY, FYNNEI. V shed 3 bases and J shed 8 bases, with 19 bases lying between them. The CDR3 covers 15 residues. The CDR3 here is CASSDVGQTRFGYTF. DNA of the CDR3: TGTGCCAGCAGTGATGTAGGGCAGACCCGGTTCGGCTACACCTTC.

The chain employs TRBV18 and TRBJ1-1; no clear D. V lost 3 bases and J lost 6, with 11 bases in between. Per the germline V gene, CDR1 is KGHSH and CDR2 is LQKENI. This CDR3 has 13 residues. The CDR3 nucleotides are TGTGCCAGCTCACCCTCCCGGGGATCTGAAGCTTTCTTT. Protein: CASSPSRGSEAFF.

In its sample, this clone was seen a few times. This sequence joins TRBV18 and TRBJ1-4; D may be TRBD1 (5 bases). The CDR3 totals 16 residues. Germline CDR1 and CDR2: KGHSH and LQKENI. Trimming left V 5 bases short and J 0 bases short, with 13 bases between. The CDR3 spells CASSERQLATNEKLFF. Written as DNA, the CDR3 is TGTGCCAGCTCAGAAAGACAGTTAGCAACTAATGAAAAACTGTTTTTT.

The V and J genes are TRBV24-1 and TRBJ2-3; TRBD2 is a possible D gene (5 bases). The germline gives CDR1 KGHDR, CDR2 SFDVKD. The CDR3 totals 15 residues. The V end was cut by 2 bases, the J end by 2 bases, with 10 bases between. In DNA form, the CDR3 reads TGTGCCACCAGTGATTCGAGGACTGTCACAGATACGCAGTATTTT. It specifies CATSDSRTVTDTQYF.

CDR3 region: CASTTGTSTYNEQFF. In DNA form, the CDR3 reads TGTGCCAGTACGACCGGGACTTCCACCTACAATGAGCAGTTCTTC. The chain carries TRBV19 and TRBJ2-1; D is possibly TRBD2 (6 bases). Germline CDR1 LNHDA, CDR2 SQIVND (reference sequence). The ends were cut back, 7 bases at V and 2 bases at J, with 15 bases in the middle. This CDR3 contains 15 residues.

This sequence joins TRBV4-2 and TRBJ1-2; D perhaps matches TRBD1 (6 bases). The CDR3 loop spans 18 amino acids. The V gene's germline CDR1 is LGHNA and CDR2 YNFKEQ. The V and J ends lost 0 bases and 8 bases respectively, with 25 bases between them. As DNA, the CDR3 is TGTGCCAGCAGCCAAGATTGGAGTACAGGGAAGTTCGTCGGCGGCTACACCTTC. The encoded protein is CASSQDWSTGKFVGGYTF.

The gene calls are TRBV29-1 and TRBJ2-1; 7 nucleotides agree with TRBD2. CDR1 SQVTM and CDR2 ANQGSEA come from the germline V gene. The CDR3 covers 14 residues. V lost 3 bases, J lost 3 bases, and 5 bases stayed unmatched. The CDR3 DNA reads TGCAGCGTTGACGGACTAGACGTCTACAATGAGCAGTTCTTC. Translation gives CSVDGLDVYNEQFF.

This chain links TRBV25-1 with TRBJ2-5; a weak D match, TRBD2 (5 bases). CDR3 length: 14 amino acids. Per germline, CDR1 MGHDK and CDR2 SYGVNS. Trimming stripped 2 bases from V and 5 bases from J, with 12 bases between. CDR3 amino acids: CASSERARGETQYF. DNA for the CDR3: TGTGCCAGCAGTGAACGAGCCCGCGGGGAGACCCAGTACTTC.

The V gene is TRBV7-3, the J gene TRBJ2-3, with 7 bases matching TRBD2. The CDR3 is made up of 14 amino acids. With 3 bases clipped from V and 4 bases from J, the junction kept 4 bases outside the gene matches. Germline CDR1 reads SGHTA; CDR2 reads FQGTGA. Here the CDR3 reads CASSLAGAADTQYF. The CDR3, as DNA: TGTGCCAGCAGCTTGGCGGGAGCGGCAGATACGCAGTATTTT.

The chain links TRBV5-8 to TRBJ2-5, with D perhaps being TRBD1 or TRBD2 (6 bases each). V lost 4 bases and J lost 4, with 17 bases in between. This CDR3 contains 15 residues. CDR1 SGHTS and CDR2 YDEGEE come from the germline V gene. The CDR3 nucleotides read TGTGCCAGCAGCCGGGGGCGGAGGGGGTCAGAGACCCAGTACTTC. This translates into CASSRGRRGSETQYF.

The chain joins TRBV29-1 to TRBJ1-1; D not resolved. Trimming removed 7 bases at V and 1 base at J, with 13 bases between. Looked up from germline, CDR1 is SQVTM and CDR2 is ANQGSEA. The length of the CDR3 is 13 residues. This CDR3 reads CSGSEGTNTEAFF. CDR3 DNA: TGCAGCGGGTCAGAGGGTACGAACACTGAAGCTTTCTTT.

V gene TRBV21-1 combines with J gene TRBJ2-6; TRBD1, the D gene given by the table, was not confirmed from the DNA. TRBV21-1 constitutes a pseudogene. The CDR3 consists of 17 residues. The CDR3 protein is CASSKGGGYSGANVLTF. The CDR3 nucleotides are TGTGCCAGCAGCAAAGGGGGCGGCTACTCTGGGGCCAACGTCCTGACTTTC.

The chain recombines TRBV2 with TRBJ2-7, with no clear D. Trimming left V 6 bases short and J 4 bases short, with 13 bases between. There are 13 residues in the CDR3. Germline loops: CDR1 SNHLY, CDR2 FYNNEI. The CDR3: CASRPFMVYEQYF. CDR3 in DNA: TGTGCCAGCAGGCCGTTTATGGTGTACGAGCAGTACTTC.

V usage is TRBV2 and J usage is TRBJ1-4; the D gene is possibly TRBD1 (5 bases). Trimming cost V 6 bases and J 10 bases, with 12 bases left between them. CDR3 length: 12 residues. Germline values: CDR1 SNHLY, CDR2 FYNNEI. In nucleotides, the CDR3 is TGTGCCAGCAGGACAGTCCCTGCAAAACTGTTTTTT. It is translated as CASRTVPAKLFF.

The rearrangement links TRBV7-6 to TRBJ2-5, with TRBD2 identical over 8 bases. Germline V gene data show CDR1 as SGHVS and CDR2 as FNYEAQ. The CDR3 consists of 16 residues. Trimming at V came to 1 base and at J to 2 bases, leaving 6 bases not matched to a gene. CDR3 nucleotides: TGTGCCAGCAGCTTAGGGGCTAGCGGGCTTCAAGAGACCCAGTACTTC. It specifies CASSLGASGLQETQYF.

The genes are TRBV4-1 and TRBJ1-4; D is uncertain. This CDR3 is built from 13 residues. Germline V lookup: CDR1 MGHRA, CDR2 YSYEKL. V was cut by 0 bases and J by 9 bases, with 8 bases left in between. In DNA form, the CDR3 reads TGCGCCAGCAGCCAAGATACAGTGCAAAAACTGTTTTTT. Translated, it gives CASSQDTVQKLFF.

The CDR3 reads CASSPYGGGTDTQYF. The CDR3 DNA reads TGTGCCAGCTCCCCATATGGTGGAGGGACAGATACGCAGTATTTT. The chain is built from TRBV7-7 and TRBJ2-3, with D perhaps matching TRBD2 (6 bases). The ends were cut back, 8 bases at V and 3 bases at J, with 18 bases in the middle. Per the germline V gene, CDR1 is SSHAT and CDR2 is FNYEAQ (reference sequence). The CDR3 length is 15 residues.

V usage is TRBV19 and J usage is TRBJ1-6; D call uncertain. This CDR3 is 16 amino acids long. The ends were cut back, 5 bases at V and 5 bases at J, with 16 bases in the middle. Germline CDR1 is LNHDA and CDR2 is SQIVND (reference sequence). CDR3 in DNA: TGTGCCAGTAGTGTACACCAACGGCCGCATAATTCACCCCTCCACTTT. Its protein product is CASSVHQRPHNSPLHF.

This chain connects TRBV12-1 to TRBJ1-4. TRBV12-1 is tagged as a pseudogene. This CDR3 is built from 10 residues. The DNA of the CDR3 is TGTGCCAGCAGCAAAGAAAAACTGTTTTTT. Translating it yields CASSKEKLFF.

The V call is TRBV6-5, the J call TRBJ1-2, with no clear D. This CDR3 has 14 amino acids. Germline values: CDR1 MNHEY, CDR2 SVGAGI. Trimming shortened V by 6 bases and J by 0 bases, and 11 bases separated the two germline ends. CDR3 in amino acids: CASRAEGPNYGYTF. The CDR3 DNA reads as TGTGCCAGCAGGGCGGAAGGGCCTAACTATGGCTACACCTTC.

The sample holds one count of this clone. The rearrangement links TRBV7-9 to TRBJ1-2; D might be TRBD1 (6 bases). CDR1 is SEHNR and CDR2 is FQNEAQ in the germline V gene (reference sequence). The CDR3 has 12 residues. Trimming left V 5 bases short and J 9 bases short, with 13 bases between. CDR3 coding DNA: TGTGCCAGCAGCCCTAGGGACACCAGCTACACCTTC. Protein sequence: CASSPRDTSYTF.

The chain couples TRBV21-1 to TRBJ2-3; TRBD2, the table's D call, lacks a check against the DNA. TRBV21-1 is termed a pseudogene. The CDR3 loop spans 17 amino acids. This chain's CDR3 is CASSLWERGVCTDTQYF. CDR3 DNA: TGTGCCAGCAGCCTGTGGGAGCGGGGGGTCTGCACAGATACGCAGTATTTT.

The chain employs TRBV5-6 and TRBJ1-1; D uncertain. The CDR3 is made up of 11 amino acids. V was cut by 1 base and J by 6 bases, with 4 bases left in between. CDR1 is SGHDT and CDR2 is YYEEEE in the germline V gene. CDR3 region: CASSLWSEAFF. DNA of the CDR3: TGTGCCAGCAGCTTGTGGTCTGAAGCTTTCTTT.